The 21 T cell receptor beta chains presented below share a single source sample, sequenced in a study of graft-versus-host responses after intestinal transplantation. No antigen is known for these receptors. Profiling relied on immunoSEQ multiplex PCR, and the TCRdb table lists in-frame clones only, not all of them. This sample has some 110,000 clones, with more than 80% found just once. The sequences come from unstimulated CD4+ T cells sorted from spleen or lymph node cells, collected before transplant. The receptors were sampled from a human donor who was the organ donor for an intestinal transplant.

This clone was seen only once. The rearrangement uses TRBV18 and TRBJ1-2; D might be TRBD1 (5 bases). Germline V gene data show CDR1 as KGHSH and CDR2 as LQKENI. The CDR3 runs to 14 residues. Trimming left V 6 bases short and J 8 bases short, with 19 bases between. DNA for the CDR3: TGTGCCAGCTCTCCCCGGGACGGAACTAGGGGCTACACCTTC. This encodes CASSPRDGTRGYTF.

This chain connects TRBV6-1 to TRBJ2-7; D ambiguous. The CDR3 covers 13 residues. In germline, CDR1 is MNHNS, CDR2 SASEGT. Trimming took 8 bases from V and 4 from J, leaving 15 bases between them. DNA of the CDR3: TGTGCCAGCGGAACTCATGCTGGGTACGAGCAGTACTTC. It translates to CASGTHAGYEQYF.

This clone was detected only a few times. This chain links TRBV5-5 with TRBJ2-6, with D unresolved. The CDR3 has 17 residues. Germline CDR1 reads SGHKS; CDR2 reads YYEKEE (reference sequence). V lost 1 base, J lost 0 bases, and 11 bases lay in between. The CDR3 loop is CASSLRGAHSGANVLTF. CDR3 nucleotides: TGTGCCAGCAGCTTGAGAGGTGCCCACTCTGGGGCCAACGTCCTGACTTTC.

The chain combines TRBV9 with TRBJ2-7, with 12 bases aligning to TRBD2. CDR1 is SGDLS and CDR2 is YYNGEE in the germline V gene. This CDR3 has 15 amino acids. The junction had 8 bases not matched to a gene; V was cut back by 3 bases and J by 7 bases. In DNA, the CDR3 is TGTGCCAGCAGCGCTAGCGGGAGGGCCTTGGGGGAGCAGTACTTC. This sequence encodes CASSASGRALGEQYF.

This sequence joins TRBV10-3 and TRBJ2-1; D may be TRBD1 (6 bases). Germline V gives CDR1 ENHRY, CDR2 SYGVKD. Trimming pared 6 bases from V and 0 bases from J, leaving 6 bases between. The CDR3 is made up of 13 amino acids. For the CDR3, the DNA is TGTGCCATCAGGGACAGCTCCTACAATGAGCAGTTCTTC. Protein: CAIRDSSYNEQFF.

The chain joins TRBV25-1 to TRBJ2-4; tentatively, D is TRBD2 (7 bases). Per germline, CDR1 MGHDK and CDR2 SYGVNS. The CDR3 contains 17 residues. Trimming removed 3 bases at V and 8 bases at J, with 23 bases between. CDR3 amino acids: CASSDPRGGQGVYIQYF. The CDR3 DNA is TGTGCCAGCAGTGACCCTAGGGGGGGGCAAGGCGTGTACATTCAGTACTTC.

This clone was seen more than once but under ten times. The chain uses TRBV6-5 and TRBJ1-1, with D uncertain. V was trimmed by 2 bases and J by 0 bases, leaving 4 bases between them. The germline gives CDR1 MNHEY, CDR2 SVGAGI. The CDR3 consists of 13 residues. Written as DNA, the CDR3 is TGTGCCAGCAGTTACGCCCTGAACACTGAAGCTTTCTTT. Translating it yields CASSYALNTEAFF.

The CDR3 DNA reads as TGTGCCAGCAGTCGACAGGGAAGCAATCAGCCCCAGCATTTT. It specifies CASSRQGSNQPQHF. The V and J genes are TRBV27 and TRBJ1-5; the match to TRBD1 covers 7 bases. V was pared by 5 bases and J by 1 base, with 2 bases of the junction left unmatched. Germline CDR1 is MNHEY and CDR2 is SMNVEV (reference sequence). The CDR3 contains 14 residues.

The J gene is TRBJ2-2, the V gene TRBV29-1; TRBD1 aligns across 8 bases. CDR3 length: 14 residues. V was clipped by 3 bases and J by 3 bases; unmatched bases: 3. Germline V lookup: CDR1 SQVTM, CDR2 ANQGSEA. The CDR3 DNA is TGCAGCGTTGATAAGGGACAGGACACCGGGGAGCTGTTTTTT. Translated: CSVDKGQDTGELFF.

This rearrangement joins TRBV6-5 to TRBJ2-3; D unclear. CDR1 is MNHEY and CDR2 is SVGAGI in the germline V gene. The CDR3 contains 13 residues. V dropped 5 bases and J dropped 5 bases, with 11 bases sitting between them. This chain's CDR3 is CASSEVGGDTQYF. Written as DNA, the CDR3 is TGTGCCAGCAGTGAAGTAGGTGGAGATACGCAGTATTTT.

J is TRBJ2-1 and V is TRBV11-2; 11 bases align to TRBD2. The trim removed 5 bases at V and 7 bases at J, leaving 13 bases unmatched. From germline, CDR1 is SGHAT and CDR2 FQNNGV. This CDR3 spans 17 amino acids. CDR3: CASSARVSGRAANEQFF. The CDR3 bases are TGTGCCAGCAGCGCAAGGGTTAGCGGGAGGGCCGCTAATGAGCAGTTCTTC.

The rearrangement links TRBV30 to TRBJ2-7; TRBD2 matches 8 bases. This CDR3 region has 14 residues. CDR1 is GTSNPN, CDR2 SVGIG, per germline (reference sequence). J was trimmed by 3 bases and V by 0 bases; bases with no gene match: 4. The CDR3 DNA follows: TGTGCCTGGAGTGTACCCGGGACTAGCTACGAGCAGTACTTC. Its protein product is CAWSVPGTSYEQYF.

This chain connects TRBV27 to TRBJ1-6, with 10 bases that match TRBD1. The CDR3 totals 15 residues. CDR1 and CDR2 (germline): MNHEY, SMNVEV (reference sequence). V shed 4 bases, J shed 8 bases, and the junction held 5 bases outside the gene matches. CDR3: CASSSRTGGDSPLHF. The CDR3 DNA reads as TGTGCCAGCAGTTCCCGGACAGGGGGAGATTCACCCCTCCACTTT.

Details on this clone: A read error may produce the germline difference seen at one junction end. This sequence joins TRBV10-2 and TRBJ2-1; 9 nucleotides align to TRBD2. The CDR3 spans 11 residues. Germline V gene data show CDR1 as WSHSY and CDR2 as SAAADI. The CDR3 bases are TGCGCCAGCTCCACCGGGACTAGCTGGCTCTTC. Protein: CASSTGTSWLF.

J is TRBJ2-7 and V is TRBV5-1; the match to TRBD2 covers 7 bases. V gave up 4 bases and J gave up 4 bases; unmatched junction bases: 5. CDR1 is SGHRS, CDR2 YFSETQ, per germline. The CDR3 spans 13 residues. CDR3 residues: CASSGAGPYEQYF. DNA of the CDR3: TGCGCCAGCAGCGGAGCGGGACCTTACGAGCAGTACTTC.

The rearrangement uses TRBV5-4 and TRBJ2-1, with 10 bases identical to TRBD2. The CDR3 spans 15 residues. Germline CDR1 and CDR2: SGHNT and YYREEE (reference sequence). The junction had 7 bases not matched to a gene; V was cut back by 4 bases and J by 6 bases. In nucleotides, the CDR3 is TGTGCCAGCAGCGCAAGCGGGAGGGGGGCCAATGAGCAGTTCTTC. It is translated as CASSASGRGANEQFF.

This rearrangement joins TRBV7-2 to TRBJ2-3, with D perhaps assigned TRBD1 or TRBD2 (5 bases each). The CDR3 loop spans 15 amino acids. Germline V gene lookup returns CDR1 SGHTA and CDR2 FQGNSA. V was pared by 3 bases and J by 4 bases, with 14 bases between. The CDR3 loop reads CASSFGAEPADTQYF. In nucleotides, the CDR3 is TGTGCCAGCAGCTTCGGGGCCGAGCCGGCAGATACGCAGTATTTT.

The V gene is TRBV28, the J gene TRBJ2-5, with 7 bases aligning to TRBD2. V lost 2 bases, J lost 5 bases, and 5 bases stayed unmatched. The germline CDR1 and CDR2 sequences are MDHEN and SYDVKM. The CDR3 consists of 14 residues. The chain's CDR3 is CASSLGREIETQYF. In nucleotides, the CDR3 is TGTGCCAGCAGTTTAGGGCGGGAGATCGAGACCCAGTACTTC.

The DNA of the CDR3 is TGCGCCAGCAGCCAAGATAGCCTCCGGACGGAAGGTGGCTACACCTTC. This encodes CASSQDSLRTEGGYTF. The chain recombines TRBV4-3 with TRBJ1-2, with D hard to call. This CDR3 spans 16 amino acids. With 0 bases removed from V and 7 bases from J, the gap between germline ends came to 18 bases. The germline gives CDR1 LGHNA, CDR2 YSLEER.

The chain has TRBV5-1 and TRBJ1-2; maybe TRBD1 (6 bases). Germline CDR1 and CDR2: SGHRS and YFSETQ. This CDR3 has 15 amino acids. V was cut by 0 bases and J by 6 bases, with 15 bases left in between. CDR3 coding DNA: TGCGCCAGCAGCTTGGATCCGGGGGCAGGCGATGGCTACACCTTC. It codes for CASSLDPGAGDGYTF.

This clone was seen just once. The chain combines TRBV19 with TRBJ1-2, with TRBD1 matching 8 bases. The J segment lost 0 bases and the V segment lost 1 base, leaving 7 bases of the junction unmatched. Germline CDR1 LNHDA, CDR2 SQIVND (reference sequence). This CDR3 comprises 17 residues. CDR3 bases: TGTGCCAGTAGTATAGGGAGGCCAGGGGGCCCTAACTATGGCTACACCTTC. This sequence encodes CASSIGRPGGPNYGYTF.